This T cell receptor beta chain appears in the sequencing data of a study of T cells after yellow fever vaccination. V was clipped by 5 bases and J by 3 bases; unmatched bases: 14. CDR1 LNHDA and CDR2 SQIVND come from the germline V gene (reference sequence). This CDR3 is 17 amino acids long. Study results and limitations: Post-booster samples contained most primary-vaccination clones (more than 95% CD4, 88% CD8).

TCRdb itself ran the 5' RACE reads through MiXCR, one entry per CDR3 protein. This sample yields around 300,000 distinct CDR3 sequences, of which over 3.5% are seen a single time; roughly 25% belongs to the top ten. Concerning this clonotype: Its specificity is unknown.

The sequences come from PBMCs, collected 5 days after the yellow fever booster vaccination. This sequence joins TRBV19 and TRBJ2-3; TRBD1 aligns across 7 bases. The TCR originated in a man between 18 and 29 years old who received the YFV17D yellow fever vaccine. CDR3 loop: CASSVRGGAGLTDTQYF. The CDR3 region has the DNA TGTGCCAGTAGTGTTCGAGGGGGCGCGGGTCTTACAGATACGCAGTATTTT.